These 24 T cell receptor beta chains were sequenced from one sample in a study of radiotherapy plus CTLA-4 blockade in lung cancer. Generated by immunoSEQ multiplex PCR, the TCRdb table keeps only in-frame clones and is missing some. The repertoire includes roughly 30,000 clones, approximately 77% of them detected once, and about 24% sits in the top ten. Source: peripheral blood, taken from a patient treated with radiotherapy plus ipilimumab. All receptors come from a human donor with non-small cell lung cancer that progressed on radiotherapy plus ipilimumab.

The CDR3 DNA follows: TGTGCCAGCAGCTTAGACGCGGGACGTGGAGAGCAGTACTTC. Protein sequence: CASSLDAGRGEQYF. The chain links TRBV7-2 to TRBJ2-7; D possibly corresponds to TRBD2 (6 bases). Trimming pared 1 base from V and 7 bases from J, leaving 14 bases between. CDR3 length equals 14 residues. Per germline, CDR1 SGHTA and CDR2 FQGNSA.

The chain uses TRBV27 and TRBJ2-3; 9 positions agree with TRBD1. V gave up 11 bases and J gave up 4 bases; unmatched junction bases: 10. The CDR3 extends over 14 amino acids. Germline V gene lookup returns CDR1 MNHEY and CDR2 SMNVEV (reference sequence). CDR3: CAGHRGRLSDTQYF. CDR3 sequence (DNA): TGTGCCGGACACAGGGGGCGCTTATCAGATACGCAGTATTTT.

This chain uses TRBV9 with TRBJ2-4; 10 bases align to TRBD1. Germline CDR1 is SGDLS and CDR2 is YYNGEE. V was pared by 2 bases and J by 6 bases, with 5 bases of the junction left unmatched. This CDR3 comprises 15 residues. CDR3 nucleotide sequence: TGTGCCAGCAGCGTGGGGGACAGGGGAGGAAACATTCAGTACTTC. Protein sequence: CASSVGDRGGNIQYF.

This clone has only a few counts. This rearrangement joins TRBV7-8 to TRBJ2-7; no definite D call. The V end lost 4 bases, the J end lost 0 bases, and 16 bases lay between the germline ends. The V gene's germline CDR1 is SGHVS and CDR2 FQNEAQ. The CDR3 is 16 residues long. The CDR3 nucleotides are TGTGCCAGCAGCTCCCCCCCCGACACAAGCTCCTACGAGCAGTACTTC. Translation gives CASSSPPDTSSYEQYF.

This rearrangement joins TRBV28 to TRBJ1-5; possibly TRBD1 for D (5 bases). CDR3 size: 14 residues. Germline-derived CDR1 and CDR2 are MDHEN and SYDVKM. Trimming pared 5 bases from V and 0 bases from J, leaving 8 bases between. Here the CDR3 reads CASSRTSSNQPQHF. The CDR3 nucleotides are TGTGCCAGCAGTCGGACAAGTAGCAATCAGCCCCAGCATTTT.

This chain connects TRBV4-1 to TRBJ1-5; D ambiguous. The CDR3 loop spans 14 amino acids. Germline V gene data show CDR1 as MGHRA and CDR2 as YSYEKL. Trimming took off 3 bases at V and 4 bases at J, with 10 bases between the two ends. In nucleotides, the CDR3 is TGCGCCAGCAGCCACCGGGAAGGGAATCAGCCCCAGCATTTT. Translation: CASSHREGNQPQHF.

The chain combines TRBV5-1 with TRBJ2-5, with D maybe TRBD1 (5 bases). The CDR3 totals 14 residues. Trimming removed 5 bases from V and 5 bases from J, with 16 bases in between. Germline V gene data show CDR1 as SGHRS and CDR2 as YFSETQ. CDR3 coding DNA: TGCGCCAGCAGTCGTTCAGGGATGGGGGAGACCCAGTACTTC. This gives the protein CASSRSGMGETQYF.

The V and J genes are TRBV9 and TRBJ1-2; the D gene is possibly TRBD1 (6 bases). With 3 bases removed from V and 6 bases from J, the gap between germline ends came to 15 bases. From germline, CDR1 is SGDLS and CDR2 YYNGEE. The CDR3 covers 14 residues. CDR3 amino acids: CASSADRTADGYTF. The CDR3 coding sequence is TGTGCCAGCAGCGCGGATCGGACAGCGGATGGCTACACCTTC.

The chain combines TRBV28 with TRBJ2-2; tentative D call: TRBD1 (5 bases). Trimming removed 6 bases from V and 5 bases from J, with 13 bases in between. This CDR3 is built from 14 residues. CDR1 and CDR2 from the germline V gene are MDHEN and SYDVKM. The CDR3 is CASRTDTRTGELFF. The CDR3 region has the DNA TGTGCCAGCAGGACGGACACCCGGACCGGGGAGCTGTTTTTT.

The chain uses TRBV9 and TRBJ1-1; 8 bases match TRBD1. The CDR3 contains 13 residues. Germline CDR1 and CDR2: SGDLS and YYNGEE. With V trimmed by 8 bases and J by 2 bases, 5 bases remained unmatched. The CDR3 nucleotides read TGTGCCAGTGCCGCAGGGGGCAACACTGAAGCTTTCTTT. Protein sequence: CASAAGGNTEAFF. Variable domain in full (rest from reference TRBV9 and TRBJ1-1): DSGVTQTPKHLITATGQRVTLRCSPRSGDLSVYWYQQSLDQGLQFLIQYYNGEERAKGNILERFSAQQFPDLHSELNLSSLELGDSALYFCASAAGGNTEAFFGQGTRLTVV.

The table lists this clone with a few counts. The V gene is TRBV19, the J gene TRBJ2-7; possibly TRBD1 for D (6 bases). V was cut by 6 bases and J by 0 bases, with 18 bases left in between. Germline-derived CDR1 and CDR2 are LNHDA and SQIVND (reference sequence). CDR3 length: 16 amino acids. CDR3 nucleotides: TGTGCCAGTAGAAAAACGACAGGCCGGGACTCCTACGAGCAGTACTTC. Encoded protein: CASRKTTGRDSYEQYF.

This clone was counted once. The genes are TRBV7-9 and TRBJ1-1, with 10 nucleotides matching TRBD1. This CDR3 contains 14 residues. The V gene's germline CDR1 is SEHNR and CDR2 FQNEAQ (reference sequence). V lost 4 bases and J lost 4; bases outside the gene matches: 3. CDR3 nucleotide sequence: TGTGCCAGCAGCTCGACAGGGGGCCGCACTGAAGCTTTCTTT. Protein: CASSSTGGRTEAFF.

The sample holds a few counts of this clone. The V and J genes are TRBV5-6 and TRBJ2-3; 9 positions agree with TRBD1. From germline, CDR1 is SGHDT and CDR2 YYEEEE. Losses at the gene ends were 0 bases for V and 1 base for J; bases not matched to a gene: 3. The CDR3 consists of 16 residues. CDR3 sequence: CASSLATGGGTDTQYF. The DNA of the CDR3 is TGTGCCAGCAGCTTGGCGACAGGGGGTGGCACAGATACGCAGTATTTT. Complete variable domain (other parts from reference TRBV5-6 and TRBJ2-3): DAGVTQSPTHLIKTRGQQVTLRCSPKSGHDTVSWYQQALGQGPQFIFQYYEEEERQRGNFPDRFSGHQFPNYSSELNVNALLLGDSALYLCASSLATGGGTDTQYFGPGTRLTVL.

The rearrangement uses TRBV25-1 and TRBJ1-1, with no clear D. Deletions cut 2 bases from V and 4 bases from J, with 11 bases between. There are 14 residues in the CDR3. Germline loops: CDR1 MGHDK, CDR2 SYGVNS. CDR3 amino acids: CASSEVVGGTEAFF. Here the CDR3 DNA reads TGTGCCAGCAGTGAAGTAGTCGGAGGCACTGAAGCTTTCTTT.

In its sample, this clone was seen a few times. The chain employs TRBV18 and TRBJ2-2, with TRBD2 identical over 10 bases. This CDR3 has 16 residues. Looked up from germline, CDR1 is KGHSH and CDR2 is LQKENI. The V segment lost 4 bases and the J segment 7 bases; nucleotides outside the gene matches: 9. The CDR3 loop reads CASSRTSGDTGGELFF. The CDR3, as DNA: TGTGCCAGCTCACGAACTAGCGGGGATACCGGCGGGGAGCTGTTTTTT.

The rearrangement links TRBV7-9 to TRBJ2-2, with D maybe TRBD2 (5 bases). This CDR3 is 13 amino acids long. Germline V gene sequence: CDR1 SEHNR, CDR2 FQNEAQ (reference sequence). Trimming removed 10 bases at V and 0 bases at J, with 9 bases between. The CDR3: CAKTGTNTGELFF. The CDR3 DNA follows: TGTGCCAAAACCGGGACGAACACCGGGGAGCTGTTTTTT. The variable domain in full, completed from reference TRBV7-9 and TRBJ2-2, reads DTGVSQNPRHKITKRGQNVTFRCDPISEHNRLYWYRQTLGQGPEFLTYFQNEAQLEKSRLLSDRFSAERPKGSFSTLEIQRTEQGDSAMYLCAKTGTNTGELFFGEGSRLTVL.

The CDR3 DNA follows: TGTGCCAGCAGCCAGAGCCTCGACAGGGATAACTATGGCTACACCTTC. Translation gives CASSQSLDRDNYGYTF. The rearrangement uses TRBV5-4 and TRBJ1-2; 7 nucleotides agree with TRBD1. The J segment lost 1 base and the V segment lost 4 bases, leaving 10 bases of the junction unmatched. The CDR3 sequence is 16 residues long. CDR1 and CDR2 from the germline V gene are SGHNT and YYREEE (reference sequence).

Here the CDR3 reads CASSSFQQGATAPLHF. The CDR3 coding sequence is TGTGCCAGCAGTTCTTTTCAACAGGGGGCGACGGCACCCCTCCACTTT. The chain carries TRBV28 and TRBJ1-6, with TRBD1 matching 9 bases. V dropped 4 bases and J dropped 11; count of bases not matched to a gene: 12. CDR3 size: 16 residues. Germline CDR1 reads MDHEN; CDR2 reads SYDVKM.

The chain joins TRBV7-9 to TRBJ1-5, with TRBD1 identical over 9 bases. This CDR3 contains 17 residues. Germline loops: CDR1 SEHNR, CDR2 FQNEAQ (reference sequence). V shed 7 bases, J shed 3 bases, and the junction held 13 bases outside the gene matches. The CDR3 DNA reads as TGTGCCAGCAAGGGAAACCGGGACAGGGTAGTCAATCAGCCCCAGCATTTT. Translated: CASKGNRDRVVNQPQHF.

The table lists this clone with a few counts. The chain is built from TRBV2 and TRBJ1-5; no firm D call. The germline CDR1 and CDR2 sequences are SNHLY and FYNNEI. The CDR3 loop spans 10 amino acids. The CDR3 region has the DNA TGTGGGGATAGCAATCAGCCCCAGCATTTT. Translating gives CGDSNQPQHF.

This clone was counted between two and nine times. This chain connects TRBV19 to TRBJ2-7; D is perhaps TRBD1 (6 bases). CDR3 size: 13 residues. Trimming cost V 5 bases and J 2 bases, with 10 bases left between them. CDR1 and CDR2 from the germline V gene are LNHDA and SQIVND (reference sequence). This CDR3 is CASSRTATYEQYF. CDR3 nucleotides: TGTGCCAGTAGTCGGACAGCGACCTACGAGCAGTACTTC.

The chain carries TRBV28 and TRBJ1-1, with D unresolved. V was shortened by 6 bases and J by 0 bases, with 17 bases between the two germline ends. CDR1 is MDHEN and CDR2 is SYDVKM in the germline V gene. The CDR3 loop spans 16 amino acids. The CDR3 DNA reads TGTGCCAGCAGCCTTGGAAGAGCTGCTATGAACACTGAAGCTTTCTTT. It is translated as CASSLGRAAMNTEAFF.

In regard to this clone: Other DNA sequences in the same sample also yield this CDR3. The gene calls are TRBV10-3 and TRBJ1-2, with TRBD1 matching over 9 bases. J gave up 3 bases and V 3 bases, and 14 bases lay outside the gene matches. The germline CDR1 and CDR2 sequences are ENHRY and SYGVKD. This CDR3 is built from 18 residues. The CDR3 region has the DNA TGTGCCATCAGTGAATACCGGGACAGGGCCGCGGGGGACTATGGCTACACCTTC. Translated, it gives CAISEYRDRAAGDYGYTF.

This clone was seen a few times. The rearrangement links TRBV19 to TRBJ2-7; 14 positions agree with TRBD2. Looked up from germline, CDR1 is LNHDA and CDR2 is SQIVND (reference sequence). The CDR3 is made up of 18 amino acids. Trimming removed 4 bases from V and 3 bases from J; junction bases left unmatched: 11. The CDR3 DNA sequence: TGTGCCAGTAGTAGGGGGACTAGCGGGAGAAGTTTCGGCTACGAGCAGTACTTC. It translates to CASSRGTSGRSFGYEQYF.